Described below is a single TCR beta chain sequence and its context. Its antigen is unidentified. The germline gene is not matched at one end of the junction; a read error may be the cause. The draw of peripheral blood yielded ten milliliters from each donor. Per sample, no less than 6 micrograms of total RNA were extracted. A sample-barcoded 5' primer and a J-beta primer mix were used in a second PCR of about 6 to 11 cycles. TCRdb reprocessed the 5' RACE reads with MiXCR, giving one entry per CDR3 protein. In the table there are 590,000 or so distinct CDR3 sequences, about 30% of which are singletons. The CDR3 has 15 residues. From germline, CDR1 is SGHNT and CDR2 YENEEA. The data were taken from a study of blood T cells in healthy people across ages. Study-wide results and caveats: Naive CD4+ cell counts and diversity both ran higher in long-lived than in aged donors. Per-million-T-cell TCR beta diversity fell roughly linearly with age.

The sample was blood. The receptor was derived from a woman older than 75 in good health. The V call is TRBV11-3, the J call TRBJ2-3, with a weak D call TRBD1 (6 bases). CDR3: CASSSRQASTDTQYF. In DNA form, the CDR3 reads TGTGCCAGCAGCTCACGACAGGCTAGCACGGATACGCAGTATTTT.